The 30 T cell receptor beta chains presented below share a single source sample, sequenced in a study of CD8 T cells in Susac syndrome. The RNA input was about 0.5 to 1 ug, and it was reverse transcribed with random hexamers. Using its own MiXCR run on the immunoSEQ multiplex PCR reads, TCRdb lists one record per CDR3 protein. This table has 150,000 or so distinct CDR3 sequences, approximately 95% appearing once. Sequencing was carried out using CD4+ T cells from PBMCs. The receptors derive from a human donor with Susac syndrome.

V usage is TRBV12-3 or TRBV12-4 and J usage is TRBJ2-5; a weak D match, TRBD1 (5 bases). The germline V and J ends were trimmed by 3 bases and 3 bases, with 14 bases remaining between them. This CDR3 has 15 residues. DNA for the CDR3: TGTGCCAGCAGTTTTGGCCAACAGGCGGAAGAGACCCAGTACTTC. Amino acid sequence: CASSFGQQAEETQYF.

The J gene is TRBJ2-7, the V gene TRBV20-1; D unresolved. The CDR3 sequence is 13 residues long. V shed 3 bases and J shed 3 bases, with 12 bases lying between them. Germline CDR1 and CDR2: DFQATT and SNEGSKA (reference sequence). This CDR3 is CSASRGLGYEQYF. CDR3 DNA sequence: TGCAGTGCTAGCCGCGGTCTAGGCTACGAGCAGTACTTC.

This chain connects TRBV18 to TRBJ1-5; D is unclear. CDR3 length equals 15 residues. Per the germline V gene, CDR1 is KGHSH and CDR2 is LQKENI. The ends were cut back, 2 bases at V and 7 bases at J, with 15 bases in the middle. The CDR3 DNA is TGTGCCAGCTCACCATTTCCAGGTAACGGGCAGCCCCAGCATTTT. Translating gives CASSPFPGNGQPQHF.

The CDR3 protein is CSANTLRYGYTF. As DNA, the CDR3 is TGCAGTGCTAACACGCTCCGTTATGGCTACACCTTC. The chain joins TRBV20-1 to TRBJ1-2; D is unresolved. Germline lookup yields CDR1 DFQATT and CDR2 SNEGSKA (reference sequence). V lost 4 bases to trimming and J lost 5 bases, with 11 bases between them. The CDR3 contains 12 residues.

V is TRBV7-2 and J is TRBJ2-7; no firm D call. The germline V and J ends were trimmed by 2 bases and 6 bases, with 5 bases remaining between them. The CDR3 has 11 residues. Germline loops: CDR1 SGHTA, CDR2 FQGNSA. In DNA, the CDR3 is TGTGCCAGCAGCTTACCGGGCGAGCAGTACTTC. This translates into CASSLPGEQYF.

The V call is TRBV21-1, the J call TRBJ2-7; the tabulated D call, TRBD1, remains unverified against the DNA. TRBV21-1 is deemed a pseudogene. This CDR3 region has 16 residues. CDR3 sequence (DNA): TGTGCCAGCAGCAACCGGAGGGGCGCGGGAACATACGAGCAGTACTTC. Amino acids: CASSNRRGAGTYEQYF.

The chain combines TRBV5-6 with TRBJ1-1; TRBD1 matches at 8 bases. Germline lookup yields CDR1 SGHDT and CDR2 YYEEEE. This CDR3 spans 14 amino acids. The J segment lost 3 bases and the V segment lost 5 bases, leaving 6 bases of the junction unmatched. Here the CDR3 reads CASSLRGRDTEAFF. The DNA for the CDR3 is TGTGCCAGCAGTCTCAGGGGGCGCGACACTGAAGCTTTCTTT.

The gene calls are TRBV5-1 and TRBJ2-7; 12 positions agree with TRBD1. Germline trimming cut 3 bases from V and 5 bases from J; bases unmatched to any gene: 6. This CDR3 is 15 amino acids long. CDR1 SGHRS and CDR2 YFSETQ come from the germline V gene. Written as DNA, the CDR3 is TGCGCCAGCAGCTCCCAAGGGACAGGGGGCGACGAGCAGTACTTC. It yields the protein CASSSQGTGGDEQYF.

The J gene is TRBJ1-1, the V gene TRBV29-1; D is uncertain. CDR1 SQVTM and CDR2 ANQGSEA come from the germline V gene. CDR3 length: 13 amino acids. The CDR3 nucleotides read TGCAGTGCTACGGGCCTCGGGAACACTGAAGCTTTCTTT. It translates to CSATGLGNTEAFF. Combining the CDR3 with reference TRBV29-1 and TRBJ1-1 gives the whole variable domain SAVISQKPSRDICQRGTSLTIQCQVDSQVTMMFWYRQQPGQSLTLIATANQGSEATYESGFVIDKFPISRPNLTFSTLTVSNMSPEDSSIYLCSATGLGNTEAFFGQGTRLTVV.

This clonotype showed up just a few times. This rearrangement joins TRBV4-2 to TRBJ2-3; a weak D match, TRBD2 (5 bases). Germline CDR1 LGHNA, CDR2 YNFKEQ. Trimming pared 0 bases from V and 4 bases from J, leaving 8 bases between. The CDR3 covers 14 residues. CDR3 bases: TGTGCCAGCAGCCAAGATCCGCGGGCAGATACGCAGTATTTT. Protein product: CASSQDPRADTQYF.

The V call is TRBV20-1, the J call TRBJ2-4; D remains ambiguous. V lost 4 bases to trimming and J lost 5 bases, with 12 bases between them. Germline CDR1 DFQATT, CDR2 SNEGSKA (reference sequence). There are 13 residues in the CDR3. This CDR3 reads CSATPGGENIQYF. The CDR3 DNA sequence: TGCAGTGCTACCCCCGGCGGAGAAAACATTCAGTACTTC.

The chain employs TRBV3-1 and TRBJ2-7; D uncertain. Trimming took 2 bases from V and 6 from J, leaving 11 bases between them. CDR3 size: 13 residues. The germline gives CDR1 LGHDT, CDR2 YNNKEL (reference sequence). For the CDR3, the DNA is TGTGCCAGCAGCCAATCGAGGACCTCCGAGCAGTACTTC. Amino acid sequence: CASSQSRTSEQYF.

The V and J genes are TRBV9 and TRBJ2-1; D is possibly TRBD2 (6 bases). CDR3 length: 15 amino acids. Between the trimmed V and J ends, which lost 4 bases and 5 bases, there was a span of 16 bases. Germline assignment: CDR1 SGDLS and CDR2 YYNGEE. The CDR3 region is CASSLGQLADNEQFF. In nucleotides, the CDR3 is TGTGCCAGCAGCCTGGGGCAACTAGCTGACAATGAGCAGTTCTTC. Drawing the rest from reference TRBV9 and TRBJ2-1, the complete variable domain is DSGVTQTPKHLITATGQRVTLRCSPRSGDLSVYWYQQSLDQGLQFLIQYYNGEERAKGNILERFSAQQFPDLHSELNLSSLELGDSALYFCASSLGQLADNEQFFGPGTRLTVL.

The chain couples TRBV9 to TRBJ1-1, with D hard to call. Trimming removed 3 bases from V and 0 bases from J, with 12 bases in between. This CDR3 contains 15 residues. Per germline, CDR1 SGDLS and CDR2 YYNGEE. CDR3 coding DNA: TGTGCCAGCAGCGGAGGGTACGGCATGAACACTGAAGCTTTCTTT. Translation: CASSGGYGMNTEAFF.

The rearrangement links TRBV6-5 to TRBJ2-4, with TRBD1 matching over 7 bases. Germline loops: CDR1 MNHEY, CDR2 SVGAGI. With 4 bases clipped from V and 5 bases from J, the junction kept 2 bases outside the gene matches. This CDR3 is built from 13 residues. DNA of the CDR3: TGTGCCAGCAGTTTCACAGGGGAAAACATTCAGTACTTC. Translation gives CASSFTGENIQYF.

J is TRBJ1-2 and V is TRBV3-1, with unresolved D. Germline V gene sequence: CDR1 LGHDT, CDR2 YNNKEL (reference sequence). The V end lost 4 bases, the J end lost 4 bases, and 10 bases lay between the germline ends. CDR3 length: 13 residues. The CDR3 sequence: CASSPAGSYGYTF. CDR3 nucleotide sequence: TGTGCCAGCAGCCCAGCTGGATCCTATGGCTACACCTTC.

The chain joins TRBV7-9 to TRBJ2-5; D may be TRBD2 (5 bases). V lost 2 bases to trimming and J lost 10 bases, with 11 bases between them. The CDR3 runs to 12 residues. CDR1 SEHNR and CDR2 FQNEAQ come from the germline V gene (reference sequence). The CDR3 region has the DNA TGTGCCAGCAGCTTAAGCGGACTGCACCAGTACTTC. Residues: CASSLSGLHQYF.

CDR3 protein: CASSSARGGNSPLHF. CDR3 bases: TGTGCCAGCAGCTCCGCCCGAGGGGGTAATTCACCCCTCCACTTT. This rearrangement joins TRBV7-2 to TRBJ1-6, with D possibly TRBD1 on 6 matching bases. In germline, CDR1 is SGHTA, CDR2 FQGNSA. Trimming stripped 4 bases from V and 6 bases from J, with 13 bases between. The CDR3 covers 15 residues.

The chain has TRBV5-4 and TRBJ2-5, with TRBD1 matching over 9 bases. In germline, CDR1 is SGHNT, CDR2 YYREEE (reference sequence). The CDR3 is made up of 15 amino acids. After removal of 4 bases from V and 4 bases from J, the junction contained 8 bases not matched to a gene. CDR3 amino acids: CASSPVGQGGETQYF. CDR3 sequence (DNA): TGTGCCAGCAGCCCGGTGGGACAGGGAGGAGAGACCCAGTACTTC.

V gene TRBV5-1 combines with J gene TRBJ1-1; D uncertain. CDR3 size: 13 residues. Germline CDR1 and CDR2: SGHRS and YFSETQ. V shed 0 bases and J shed 3 bases, with 6 bases lying between them. CDR3 DNA sequence: TGCGCCAGCAGCTTGGCGCCAGACACTGAAGCTTTCTTT. Encoded protein: CASSLAPDTEAFF. Variable domain in full (rest from reference TRBV5-1 and TRBJ1-1): KAGVTQTPRYLIKTRGQQVTLSCSPISGHRSVSWYQQTPGQGLQFLFEYFSETQRNKGNFPGRFSGRQFSNSRSEMNVSTLELGDSALYLCASSLAPDTEAFFGQGTRLTVV.

This chain joins TRBV9 and TRBJ2-1; 9 nucleotides agree with TRBD2. Unmatched junction bases numbered 8, after V lost 4 bases and J lost 0 bases. This CDR3 has 17 residues. CDR1 is SGDLS, CDR2 YYNGEE, per germline. CDR3 sequence: CASSPSGGRSSYNEQFF. CDR3 nucleotides: TGTGCCAGCAGCCCGAGCGGGGGGCGGAGCTCCTACAATGAGCAGTTCTTC.

The chain carries TRBV13 and TRBJ1-1; 7 nucleotides match TRBD1. V dropped 5 bases and J dropped 6; count of bases not matched to a gene: 6. The CDR3 totals 13 residues. Germline lookup yields CDR1 PRHDT and CDR2 FYEKMQ (reference sequence). The CDR3 DNA follows: TGTGCCAGCAGCCCCGACAGGGAGGCTGAAGCTTTCTTT. As protein: CASSPDREAEAFF.

The gene calls are TRBV20-1 and TRBJ1-5, with 9 positions matching TRBD1. The junction had 5 bases not matched to a gene; V was cut back by 3 bases and J by 2 bases. Germline lookup yields CDR1 DFQATT and CDR2 SNEGSKA (reference sequence). The CDR3 sequence is 15 residues long. This CDR3 reads CSARVTGGGNQPQHF. In nucleotides, the CDR3 is TGCAGTGCTAGGGTCACAGGGGGCGGCAATCAGCCCCAGCATTTT.

V gene TRBV4-1 combines with J gene TRBJ2-2, with 10 bases lining up with TRBD2. Germline lookup yields CDR1 MGHRA and CDR2 YSYEKL. The CDR3 runs to 17 residues. V shed 0 bases and J 5 bases; nucleotides not matched to a gene: 6. The CDR3 nucleotides are TGCGCCAGCAGCCAAGATAAAGCGGGGGGGCTTACCGGGGAGCTGTTTTTT. This gives the protein CASSQDKAGGLTGELFF.

The chain recombines TRBV20-1 with TRBJ1-1, with D possibly TRBD1 on 5 matching bases. The CDR3 consists of 14 residues. Trimming stripped 3 bases from V and 4 bases from J, with 15 bases between. Germline V lookup: CDR1 DFQATT, CDR2 SNEGSKA (reference sequence). The CDR3 DNA follows: TGCAGTGCTAGTGTGGGGCTAGAGGGCACTGAAGCTTTCTTT. This gives the protein CSASVGLEGTEAFF.

The rearrangement links TRBV13 to TRBJ2-1; 8 bases are shared with TRBD2. CDR1 and CDR2 from the germline V gene are PRHDT and FYEKMQ (reference sequence). This CDR3 comprises 14 residues. The V gene end was trimmed by 6 bases and the J gene end by 6 bases; junction bases not matched to a gene: 7. The CDR3 spells CASRFRRGANEQFF. In DNA, the CDR3 is TGTGCCAGCAGATTTAGGCGGGGGGCCAATGAGCAGTTCTTC. The entire variable domain, with the rest obtained from reference TRBV13 and TRBJ2-1, is as follows: AAGVIQSPRHLIKEKRETATLKCYPIPRHDTVYWYQQGPGQDPQFLISFYEKMQSDKGSIPDRFSAQQFSDYHSELNMSSLELGDSALYFCASRFRRGANEQFFGPGTRLTVL.

The chain recombines TRBV23-1 with TRBJ2-5, with a tentative D call TRBD1 (6 bases). TRBV23-1 is sorted into the ORF group, with uncertain function. This CDR3 is built from 13 residues. Between the trimmed V and J ends, which lost 10 bases and 1 base, there was a span of 13 bases. CDR3 nucleotides: TGCGCCATTCCTAACAGGGTCCAAGAGACCCAGTACTTC. This sequence encodes CAIPNRVQETQYF.

CDR3 nucleotides: TGCAGCGTTGAAGAGCATACGAACACTGAAGCTTTCTTT. Translation: CSVEEHTNTEAFF. The rearrangement links TRBV29-1 to TRBJ1-1; D unclear. CDR3 length: 13 residues. CDR1 and CDR2 (germline): SQVTM, ANQGSEA. V lost 0 bases and J lost 1, with 6 bases in between.

The genes are TRBV6-2 or TRBV6-3 and TRBJ1-5; no clear D. The CDR3 has 13 amino acids. V gave up 2 bases and J gave up 4 bases, with 6 bases separating them. Germline assignment: CDR1 MNHEY and CDR2 SVGEGT. In DNA form, the CDR3 reads TGTGCCAGCAGTTACGAGGGTAATCAGCCCCAGCATTTT. Residues: CASSYEGNQPQHF.

The chain recombines TRBV4-2 with TRBJ2-1; D is uncertain. Between the trimmed V and J ends, which lost 1 base and 5 bases, there was a span of 12 bases. Germline V gene data show CDR1 as LGHNA and CDR2 as YNFKEQ. The CDR3 runs to 15 residues. The CDR3: CASSQAQGNHNEQFF. In nucleotides, the CDR3 is TGTGCCAGCAGCCAAGCTCAAGGGAACCACAATGAGCAGTTCTTC.